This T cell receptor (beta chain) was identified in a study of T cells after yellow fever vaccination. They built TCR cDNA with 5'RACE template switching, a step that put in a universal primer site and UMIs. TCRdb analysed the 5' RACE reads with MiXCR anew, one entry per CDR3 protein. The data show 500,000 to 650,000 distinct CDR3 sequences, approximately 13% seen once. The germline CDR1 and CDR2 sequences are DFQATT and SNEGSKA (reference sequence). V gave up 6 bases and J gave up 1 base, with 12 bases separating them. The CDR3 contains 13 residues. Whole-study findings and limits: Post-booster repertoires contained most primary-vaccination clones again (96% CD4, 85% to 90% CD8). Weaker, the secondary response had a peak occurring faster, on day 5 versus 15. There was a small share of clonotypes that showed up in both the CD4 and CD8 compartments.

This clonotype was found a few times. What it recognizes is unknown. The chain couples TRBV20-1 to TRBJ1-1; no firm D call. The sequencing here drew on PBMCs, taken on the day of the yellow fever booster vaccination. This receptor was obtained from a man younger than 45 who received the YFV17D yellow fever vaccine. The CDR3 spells CSALAGKNTEAFF. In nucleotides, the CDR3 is TGCAGTGCCCTGGCGGGGAAGAACACTGAAGCTTTCTTT.